The clone carrying this T cell receptor (beta chain) was picked up a small number of times. Its antigen is unidentified. Blood was drawn once from each donor into heparinised tubes. The draws averaged about 120 mL. These data are taken from a study of beta chain features in type 1 diabetes. Study-level information: Sorted cell examination encompassed over 90,000,000 cells across all samples.

Study-level points and caveats: Patients' naive, central memory and regulatory TCRB repertoires appeared more alike than those of healthy donors. PCR, the amplification step, might favor shorter templates, equally in patients and controls.

The V end lost 3 bases, the J end lost 1 base, and 9 bases lay between the germline ends. This CDR3 is 14 amino acids long. Germline V CDR1 and CDR2: MGHRA, YSYEKL. Expressed TCRB transcripts were sequenced because the isolated RNA had all been reverse transcribed beforehand. Here immunoSEQ multiplex PCR was the method, and the copy in TCRdb shows in-frame clones only, minus some. The table has roughly 380,000 clones, roughly a fifth seen once; the top ten hold approximately 0.043%. The chain combines TRBV4-1 with TRBJ1-1; no firm D call. This sequence was found in a woman under 30 in good health. Sequenced material: naive CD4+ T cells from blood. The CDR3 here is CASSQSQRNTEAFF. DNA of the CDR3: TGCGCCAGCAGCCAGAGCCAGCGGAACACTGAAGCTTTCTTT.